This passage covers 3 T cell receptor beta chains from one sample sequenced in a study of blood T cell repertoires in COVID-19. Libraries were prepared by immunoSEQ multiplex PCR; TCRdb keeps only in-frame clonotypes and omits some of them. Of about 76,000 clones detected, 65% to 90% appear once; the ten largest clones hold roughly 9.6%. Sequenced sample: peripheral blood. These TCRs come from a man aged 45-60 years with COVID-19, enrolled during active disease.

The rearrangement links TRBV28 to TRBJ2-7; 10 bases are shared with TRBD2. The CDR3 length is 17 residues. The V segment lost 2 bases and the J segment 0 bases; nucleotides outside the gene matches: 7. The germline V gene has CDR1 MDHEN and CDR2 SYDVKM. CDR3 sequence reads: CASSLTGGTSVSYEQYF. The CDR3 nucleotides are TGTGCCAGCAGTTTAACAGGGGGGACTAGCGTCTCCTACGAGCAGTACTTC.

V is TRBV2 and J is TRBJ1-2, with 7 bases lining up with TRBD1. The trim removed 8 bases at V and 5 bases at J, leaving 11 bases unmatched. The CDR3 contains 14 residues. The V gene's germline CDR1 is SNHLY and CDR2 FYNNEI. The CDR3: CASLFDRDLYGYTF. The CDR3 DNA sequence: TGTGCCAGCTTGTTCGACAGGGACTTGTATGGCTACACCTTC.

The V call is TRBV24-1, the J call TRBJ1-2; the match to TRBD1 covers 10 bases. Losses at the gene ends were 4 bases for V and 6 bases for J; bases not matched to a gene: 4. This CDR3 comprises 14 residues. The germline V gene has CDR1 KGHDR and CDR2 SFDVKD. CDR3 sequence (DNA): TGTGCCACCAGTGACCGTGGACAGGGGGATGGCTACACCTTC. Amino acids: CATSDRGQGDGYTF.